Below, 2 T cell receptor beta chains from the same sample are listed, as sequenced in a study of blood T cell repertoires in COVID-19. Only in-frame clones appear in the TCRdb table, and some are missing; sequencing was by immunoSEQ multiplex PCR. The repertoire consists of 200,000 to 300,000 clones, with 88% occurring once and the leading ten covering more than 0.55%. Sequencing input: peripheral blood. The receptor source for this set is a human donor in a cohort sampled during active COVID-19.

V gene TRBV3-1 (or the pseudogene TRBV3-2) combines with J gene TRBJ2-7; 7 nucleotides match TRBD1. Germline CDR1 is LGHDT and CDR2 is YNNKEL (reference sequence). The V gene end was trimmed by 3 bases and the J gene end by 9 bases; junction bases not matched to a gene: 11. This CDR3 spans 14 amino acids. The CDR3 protein is CASSQPGQISGQYF. CDR3 nucleotides: TGTGCCAGCAGCCAGCCGGGACAGATTTCCGGGCAGTACTTC.

The CDR3 nucleotides read TGTGCCAGCAGCCAACGAGAACCCCGGAGGGTCACCCTCCACTTT. Protein product: CASSQREPRRVTLHF. V usage is TRBV3-1 (or the pseudogene TRBV3-2) and J usage is TRBJ1-6; D ambiguous. V lost 2 bases to trimming and J lost 14 bases, with 19 bases between them. Germline CDR1 and CDR2: LGHDT and YNNKEL (reference sequence). The CDR3 is 15 residues long.